This TCR beta chain was recorded in a study of metastatic and nonmetastatic thyroid tumors (dated by TCRdb to about 2020). Regarding the study in general: For patients with malignant and with benign thyroid disease, the researchers compared repertoires between peripheral blood samples and tumor or nodule tissue samples.

Before undergoing thyroid surgery, none of the patients had been given any kind of treatment. Using T-cell receptor beta sequencing, the researchers looked back retrospectively at clinical samples from patients, gathered between the early 2010s and the late 2010s. Study-wide findings and limitations: In both blood and tumor samples, TCR beta diversity was reported to be significantly higher in malignant tumors than in benign nodules.

The library was generated by PCR. This sample was sequenced with an Illumina HiSeq 4000. High-throughput sequencing was used to profile the CDR3 region of the TCR beta-chain in every patient. In the source study's methods: A classifier to discriminate distant-metastatic papillary thyroid cancer patients was built from CDR3 differences across clinicopathological groups. Repertoire diversity was assessed with the Shannon index, and tumor-blood repertoire similarity with the Morisita-Horn index. TCRdb reprocessing: public reads trimmed at Q25 with fastp, clones called with MiXCR, in-frame beta chains kept. In this record, the V and J calls reflect TCRdb's handling and not the investigators' own analysis. The sample data list 20,000 to 25,000 clones, and 9.5% to 13% of these were observed just once. More than 25% of the sample is held by the ten biggest clonotypes. This clone was counted ten times or more. Which antigen it targets is not known. No qualities accompany the bases; no much larger clone lies one base away.

Sequencing was performed on blood. The clonotype was recovered from a female donor with papillary thyroid cancer or a benign thyroid nodule (not recorded which). Some clones in this sample may be carry-over from other donors' samples.

The DNA is as follows: TGCGCCAGCAGCGAAAGGACCAAGCAAGAGACCCAGTACTTC. Its protein product is CASSERTKQETQYF. This chain is built from TRBV5-1 and TRBJ2-5; the D gene remains uncertain. There are 14 amino acids in the CDR3, from cysteine to phenylalanine inclusive. Kept here is only the CDR3 DNA, which spans 42 bases and is read in frame from base 1. V is clipped by 4 bases and J by 2 bases, and the sequence between their germline boundaries is 12 bases long. Sequences SGHRS (CDR1) and YFSETQ (CDR2) are obtained from the germline V gene.